This TCR beta chain was obtained from a study of PD-1 blockade in classical Hodgkin lymphoma. About this clone: As yet, its antigen is unknown.

General study points: Newly diagnosed patients reportedly trailed healthy donors in baseline TCR diversity. The authors have not defined what causes the repertoire differences, possibly disease activity or prior therapy.

The time point is: newly diagnosed, previously untreated cHL patient sample. Acting as the comparison were PBMCs from newly diagnosed, untreated classical Hodgkin lymphoma. Generated by immunoSEQ multiplex PCR, the TCRdb table keeps only in-frame clones and is missing some. The sample lists about 17,000 clones; roughly 90% were seen once. The V and J ends lost 0 bases and 6 bases respectively, with 9 bases between them. The CDR3 has 14 amino acids. The germline V gene encodes CDR1 MNHEY and CDR2 SMNVEV (reference sequence). The chain employs TRBV27 and TRBJ2-1; D is ambiguous. Sequenced sample: peripheral blood mononuclear cells (PBMCs). The sequence came from a human donor with classical Hodgkin lymphoma. The chain's CDR3 is CASSLSARSNEQFF. CDR3 DNA sequence: TGTGCCAGCAGTTTATCGGCTAGAAGCAATGAGCAGTTCTTC.